What follows are 4 T cell receptor beta chains derived from one specimen sequenced in a study of T cells in Graves' hyperthyroidism and ophthalmopathy. RNA transcripts gave rise to amplified TCR beta CDR3 regions. The TCR CDR3 was amplified in a first-round RT-PCR using the HTBI primer set. TCRdb independently ran MiXCR on the multiplex PCR reads; one entry per CDR3 protein. The sample includes 350,000 to 400,000 distinct CDR3 sequences, 15% of them seen just once. The sequenced sample consisted of blood. The receptors stem from a woman between 25 and 40 years old with Graves' hyperthyroidism.

In the case of this clonotype: This clone may be a read error of a much larger clone one base away. The J gene is TRBJ1-1, the V gene TRBV30; tentatively, D is TRBD1 (6 bases). Trimming pared 1 base from V and 2 bases from J, leaving 11 bases between. This CDR3 comprises 14 residues. From germline, CDR1 is GTSNPN and CDR2 SVGIG (reference sequence). The CDR3 coding sequence is TGTGCCTGGAGTGCAGGGGCGTCAAACACTGAAGCTTTCTTT. This codes for CAWSAGASNTEAFF. Looking up the rest from reference TRBV30 and TRBJ1-1 gives the full variable domain: SQTIHQWPATLVQPVGSPLSLECTVEGTSNPNLYWYRQAAGRGLQLLFYSVGIGQISSEVPQNLSASRPQDRQFILSSKKLLLSDSGFYLCAWSAGASNTEAFFGQGTRLTVV.

This clonotype occurred a few times. The chain carries TRBV12-5 and TRBJ2-1; 8 bases fit TRBD1. V shed 4 bases, J shed 6 bases, and the junction held 8 bases outside the gene matches. This CDR3 region has 15 residues. From germline, CDR1 is LGHNT and CDR2 FRNRAP. The CDR3 protein is CASGYFAGGSNEQFF. Written as DNA, the CDR3 is TGTGCTAGTGGTTACTTCGCAGGGGGCTCCAATGAGCAGTTCTTC.

V and J are TRBV10-3 and TRBJ1-3, with 11 bases matching TRBD1. The CDR3 sequence is 13 residues long. CDR1 and CDR2 from the germline V gene are ENHRY and SYGVKD. The ends lost 4 bases at V and 13 bases at J; junction bases unmatched: 6. CDR3 loop: CAISVDRGRWIYF. Here the CDR3 DNA reads TGTGCCATCAGTGTGGACAGGGGGCGATGGATATATTTT.

This clonotype appeared many times. The chain employs TRBV15 and TRBJ2-3; TRBD2 matches 7 bases. The germline CDR1 and CDR2 sequences are LNHNV and YYDKDF (reference sequence). CDR3 length: 17 amino acids. The J segment lost 7 bases and the V segment lost 3 bases, leaving 16 bases of the junction unmatched. The CDR3 protein is CATSSAGMALAVHTQYF. In nucleotides, the CDR3 is TGTGCCACCAGCAGCGCGGGGATGGCCCTAGCGGTTCATACGCAGTATTTT.